The source of this T cell receptor (beta chain) is a study of OX40 agonist ivuxolimab in advanced cancers. Background on the whole study: Ivuxolimab was a fully human IgG2 agonistic monoclonal antibody targeting the costimulatory receptor OX40 (CD134). Intravenous ivuxolimab was administered to patients every 2 weeks at six dose levels: 0.01, 0.1, 0.3, 1.5, 3 and 10 mg/kg. Of the roughly 53 patients in dose escalation, 19 had hepatocellular carcinoma, around 15 had melanoma, 9 had renal cell carcinoma and 9 had head and neck cancer. The dose-escalation cohort was approximately 83% male with a mean age of about 54 years, ranging from about 23 to 85. Patients were allowed to have had prior anti-PD-1, anti-PD-L1 or anti-CTLA-4 therapy, and 40% of the dose-escalation patients had previously received checkpoint inhibitors. Partial responses occurred in three dose-escalation patients: two with cutaneous melanoma and one with hepatocellular carcinoma. Peripheral TCRbeta sequencing was intended to test whether TCR sequence diversity was altered and clonal T-cell expansion was caused by ivuxolimab. The paper covers the monotherapy dose-escalation part of the phase I ivuxolimab trial, which included N of about 50 patients. Summary of the overall study and its limitations: The antigen specificity of the peripheral T cells that underwent clonal expansion was not determined. At doses of 0.1 to 3.0 mg/kg, clonal expansion of both CD4+ and CD8+ T cells in blood was seen between baseline and week 6. In partial responders in the 0.1-3.0 mg/kg groups, normalized peripheral clonal expansion was found to be among the lowest, especially among CD8+ T cells. Low levels of normalized T-cell clonal expansion were also seen in some nonresponding patients. After ivuxolimab, CD8+ T cells had more expanded clones than CD4+ T cells on average.

Patients with a history of autoimmune disease or receiving systemic immunosuppression were excluded from the trial. In every dose cohort, peripheral blood was drawn for TCR sequencing at baseline, cycle 4 day 1, and cycle 7 day 1. The samples were taken from a phase I, first-in-human, multicenter, open-label dose-escalation trial of ivuxolimab. The trial enrolled adults with locally advanced or metastatic head and neck squamous cell, hepatocellular, melanoma or renal cell carcinoma. Before TCR sequencing, CD4+ and CD8+ T cells were separately sorted from peripheral blood. In regard to this clone: No cognate antigen has been identified for it. Per-base quality was not reported, and no clone a single base away is much larger than it.

The germline V and J ends show losses of 8 bases and 5 bases respectively, and no gene match explains 9 bases of the junction. The CDR3 holds 14 amino acids from the cysteine to the phenylalanine. Only CDR3 DNA remains: 42 bases, in frame from the first base. CDR1 is given as LNHDA and CDR2 as SQIVND, both from the germline V gene (reference sequence). Genomic DNA was extracted from sorted cells for sequencing of the TCRbeta CDR3 region. TCRbeta CDR3 regions were sequenced using the immunoSEQ Assay. Here the immuneACCESS table is served through TCRdb, limited to in-frame sequences with V and J called. Missing clones are a known gap in these copies; in checked studies unresolved V genes cover under half, and the rest lacks a known reason. The sample profile shows 98,000 or so clones; about 91% of them were found once. Clones ranked in the top ten supply 2.6% of the sample.

The sample consisted of CD4+ or CD8+ T cells sorted from blood, taken in a trial of the OX40 agonist ivuxolimab. Recombination linked TRBV19 to TRBJ2-3, and 8 junction bases match TRBD1. This TCR was sampled from an adult with an advanced solid tumor such as melanoma, head and neck, liver or kidney cancer. The CDR3 sequence is CASQDSGGRDTQYF. The nucleotide sequence is given as TGTGCCAGTCAGGATTCAGGGGGCAGAGATACGCAGTATTTT. Extended through the reference TRBV19 and TRBJ2-3 proteins, this CDR3 yields the full variable domain: DGGITQSPKYLFRKEGQNVTLSCEQNLNHDAMYWYRQDPGQGLRLIYYSQIVNDFQKGDIAEGYSVSREKKESFPLTVTSAQKNPTAFYLCASQDSGGRDTQYFGPGTRLTVL.